This is a list of T cell receptor beta chains from one sample in a study of blood T cell repertoires in COVID-19. The table came from immunoSEQ multiplex PCR; TCRdb's copy has only in-frame clones and leaves some out. The sample carries around 60,000 clones, about 81% recorded once. Sequencing was carried out using peripheral blood. These receptors all come from a man aged 80 or over with acute or convalescent COVID-19. Each CDR3 is given with its conserved first and last residue. The order of the fields is J gene, D gene, clone size, V gene, CDR3 DNA, CDR3 protein. D genes are given only for firm matches. Clone size is given for some rows only: seen once, a few or many times, or a class if the clone is expanded.

TRBJ1-2	TRBD1	-	TRBV5-6	TGTGCCAGCAGCAGAGGAGGGGGCATGGTTGAAGGCTACACCTTC	CASSRGGGMVEGYTF
TRBJ2-4	TRBD1	-	TRBV2	TGTGCCAGCAGTGGACAGGGTGACAAAAACATTCAGTACTTC	CASSGQGDKNIQYF
TRBJ1-5	-	-	TRBV11-2	TGTGCCAGCAGTTTACACGGCAGGGCAGGTCAGCCCCAGCATTTT	CASSLHGRAGQPQHF
TRBJ2-3	-	-	TRBV6-6	TGTGCCATCCGCAGGGAGGGGGGGACAGATACGCAGTATTTT	CAIRREGGTDTQYF
TRBJ2-1	TRBD2	few	TRBV5-4	TGTGCCAGCAGTCCCGGGACTAGCGCCTACAATGAGCAGTTCTTC	CASSPGTSAYNEQFF
TRBJ1-2	-	-	TRBV6-5	TGTGCCAGCAGTTCGAACGTTCAGGGGTTCTATGGCTACACCTTC	CASSSNVQGFYGYTF
TRBJ1-2	-	-	TRBV5-1	TGCGCCAGCAGCTTGATGGAGCGTGGCTACACCTTC	CASSLMERGYTF
TRBJ1-1	-	-	TRBV5-1	TGCGCCAGCAGCTCCCAGGGTGGGACTGAAGCTTTCTTT	CASSSQGGTEAFF
TRBJ1-2	-	-	TRBV2	TGTGCCAGCACGCACAGGGTGGCGTACTCTAACTATGGCTACACCTTC	CASTHRVAYSNYGYTF
TRBJ1-2	TRBD1	-	TRBV5-4	TGTGCCAGCAGCCGGGACAGGGAGTTTGGCTACACCTTC	CASSRDREFGYTF
TRBJ1-6	TRBD1	-	TRBV11-2	TGTGCCAGCAGCACGGACAGGGGTAATTCACCCCTCCACTTT	CASSTDRGNSPLHF
TRBJ2-2	TRBD1	-	TRBV11-2	TGTGCCAGCAGCTTAGGGGGACAGGGGGCGCGCGTCGGGGAGCTGTTTTTT	CASSLGGQGARVGELFF
TRBJ2-5	-	-	TRBV20-1	TGCAGTGCTAGTAGCGAGACCCAGTACTTC	CSASSETQYF
TRBJ2-5	-	once	TRBV7-8	TGTGCCAGCAGCTTAGGGGCAGGGAAGGGAAAGACCCAGTACTTC	CASSLGAGKGKTQYF
TRBJ1-1	-	-	TRBV4-1	TGCGCCAGCAGCCAAGATGGTAACAGCCGGTTAACCATGAACACTGAAGCTTTCTTT	CASSQDGNSRLTMNTEAFF
TRBJ2-7	TRBD1	-	TRBV10-2	TGCGCCAGCAGTGGACAGGGACAGAGATTGGGAGAGCAGTACTTC	CASSGQGQRLGEQYF